This T cell receptor (beta chain) was profiled in a study of T cell responses to AZD1222 COVID-19 vaccine. This CDR3 comprises 14 residues. Per germline, CDR1 SGHTA and CDR2 FQGNSA. Trimming at V came to 5 bases and at J to 7 bases, leaving 9 bases not matched to a gene. This clone has only a few counts. The antigen remains undetermined. Sequencing was performed with immunoSEQ multiplex PCR; in TCRdb, only in-frame clones are kept and a portion is missing. The sample holds about 86,000 clones, 88% seen once. General study findings and limits: Females outnumbered males among donors, who were mostly white British; clonal diversity was possibly underestimated.

The TCR comes from an adult in good health. Here the sequenced sample was peripheral blood, taken on day 0 of MenACWY control vaccination. V and J are TRBV7-2 and TRBJ2-7; 9 bases map to TRBD1. CDR3 coding DNA: TGTGCCAGCAGCCCTAAGACAGGGGGATTGGAGCAGTACTTC. It encodes CASSPKTGGLEQYF. The variable domain in full, completed from reference TRBV7-2 and TRBJ2-7, reads GAGVSQSPSNKVTEKGKDVELRCDPISGHTALYWYRQSLGQGLEFLIYFQGNSAPDKSGLPSDRFSAERTGGSVSTLTIQRTQQEDSAVYLCASSPKTGGLEQYFGPGTRLTVT.